A single sample is the source of the 10 T cell receptor beta chains below, sequenced in a study of blood T cell repertoires in COVID-19. Sequencing was performed with immunoSEQ multiplex PCR; in TCRdb, only in-frame clones are kept and a portion is missing. The table has roughly 440,000 clones, 70% to 90% seen once. Material: peripheral blood. The receptors stem from a woman aged 50 to 65 with COVID-19, enrolled during active disease.

The chain couples TRBV7-2 to TRBJ2-7, with D perhaps TRBD2 (6 bases). The CDR3 is 14 residues long. V was trimmed by 0 bases and J by 5 bases, leaving 11 bases between them. Germline V lookup: CDR1 SGHTA, CDR2 FQGNSA. CDR3 sequence (DNA): TGTGCCAGCAGCTTAGCCGGGGGTCTAGACGAGCAGTACTTC. Protein sequence: CASSLAGGLDEQYF.

The CDR3 is CASSPGARGAFF. CDR3 sequence (DNA): TGTGCCAGCAGCCCAGGGGCCCGTGGGGCTTTCTTT. V is TRBV12-3 or TRBV12-4 and J is TRBJ1-1; tentative D call: TRBD1 (6 bases). The CDR3 contains 12 residues. V gave up 6 bases and J gave up 11 bases, with 16 bases separating them.

The rearrangement uses TRBV10-2 and TRBJ2-3; D not certain. V was shortened by 10 bases and J by 8 bases, with 13 bases between the two germline ends. CDR1 and CDR2 from the germline V gene are WSHSY and SAAADI. The length of the CDR3 is 11 residues. CDR3 region: CATNSLSTQYF. The CDR3 DNA follows: TGCGCCACAAATAGTCTTAGTACGCAGTATTTT.

The chain's CDR3 is CASSKGKEQNNSPLHF. The CDR3 nucleotides are TGTGCCAGCAGCAAAGGAAAGGAACAGAATAATTCACCCCTCCACTTT. The chain carries TRBV21-1 and TRBJ1-6; TRBD1 reflects the table's D call only, with no check against the DNA. TRBV21-1 is described as a pseudogene. CDR3 length equals 16 residues.

The rearrangement links TRBV10-3 to TRBJ2-3, with TRBD2 identical over 8 bases. CDR1 ENHRY and CDR2 SYGVKD come from the germline V gene. The CDR3 is 19 amino acids. Trimming took 4 bases from V and 2 from J; bases not matched to a gene: 17. CDR3 in DNA: TGTGCCATCAGTGTCTCTGGGAGCGGGGGCCCTCTCCACACAGATACGCAGTATTTT. As protein: CAISVSGSGGPLHTDTQYF.

This rearrangement joins TRBV18 to TRBJ2-1; 15 bases are a match to TRBD2. Trimming cost V 5 bases and J 0 bases; bases outside gene matches: 5. Germline V gene data show CDR1 as KGHSH and CDR2 as LQKENI. This CDR3 region has 18 residues. The chain's CDR3 is CASSAGLAGGSSYNEQFF. DNA of the CDR3: TGTGCCAGCTCAGCGGGACTAGCGGGGGGCAGCTCCTACAATGAGCAGTTCTTC. The entire variable domain, with the rest obtained from reference TRBV18 and TRBJ2-1, is as follows: NAGVMQNPRHLVRRRGQEARLRCSPMKGHSHVYWYRQLPEEGLKFMVYLQKENIIDESGMPKERFSAEFPKEGPSILRIQQVVRGDSAAYFCASSAGLAGGSSYNEQFFGPGTRLTVL.

The gene calls are TRBV6-6 and TRBJ2-5; D possibly corresponds to TRBD2 (5 bases). The germline CDR1 and CDR2 sequences are MNHNY and SVGAGI (reference sequence). The CDR3 totals 14 residues. The germline V and J ends were trimmed by 4 bases and 1 base, with 10 bases remaining between them. In nucleotides, the CDR3 is TGTGCCAGCAGTTTAGGACTCATCCAAGAGACCCAGTACTTC. Amino acids: CASSLGLIQETQYF.

This clone was observed a handful of times. V gene TRBV6-4 combines with J gene TRBJ1-1; 7 bases match TRBD1. Germline V gene lookup returns CDR1 MRHNA and CDR2 SNTAGT. V trimming: 0 bases; J trimming: 6 bases; junction bases outside the gene matches: 7. This CDR3 has 15 amino acids. The CDR3 loop is CASSDSRQGRAEAFF. The CDR3 coding sequence is TGTGCCAGCAGTGACTCCAGACAGGGTAGGGCTGAAGCTTTCTTT.

This chain joins TRBV24-1 and TRBJ1-5; D gene unclear. The germline gives CDR1 KGHDR, CDR2 SFDVKD. Trimming pared 1 base from V and 1 base from J, leaving 13 bases between. The CDR3 runs to 17 residues. This CDR3 reads CATSDLKGRESNQPQHF. The CDR3 bases are TGTGCCACCAGTGATTTAAAAGGGAGGGAGAGCAATCAGCCCCAGCATTTT.

This clone was seen a handful of times. The chain has TRBV9 and TRBJ1-5; no clear D gene. With 4 bases removed from V and 4 bases from J, the gap between germline ends came to 9 bases. Germline CDR1 is SGDLS and CDR2 is YYNGEE. The length of the CDR3 is 13 residues. As DNA, the CDR3 is TGTGCCAGCAGCTACGACACGAATCAGCCCCAGCATTTT. Protein: CASSYDTNQPQHF.